This TCR beta chain was found in a study of control samples from healthy donors and cancer patients. There are 19 residues in the CDR3. Libraries were prepared by immunoSEQ multiplex PCR; TCRdb keeps only in-frame clonotypes and omits some of them. The table lists around 180,000 clones, more than 85% of them singletons, with 2% in the top ten. The TCR originated in a woman in her forties in good health. The material sequenced was blood. This chain uses TRBV21-1 with TRBJ1-3; the D call of TRBD1 is as the table states it, not checked on the DNA. TRBV21-1 is marked as a pseudogene. The DNA for the CDR3 is TGTGCCAGCAGCACCTCCGGAGGAACAGGGCCCTCCTCTGGAAACACCATATATTTT. Protein: CASSTSGGTGPSSGNTIYF.